The 13 T cell receptor beta chains below come from one sample, sequenced in a study of T-cell memory formation after mild COVID-19. TCRdb processed the 5' RACE reads anew with MiXCR; each CDR3 protein has one entry. The repertoire holds about 400,000 distinct CDR3 sequences, 15% to 20% seen once, with 20% to 25% in the top ten. Sequencing was done on a sample of PBMCs or a T cell subset sorted from them (not recorded which). Receptor source: a man younger than 35 who had mild COVID-19 (a few samples of this study predate the infection). Cell type and time point are not known.

The V gene is TRBV5-1, the J gene TRBJ1-1; 10 bases are a match to TRBD1. CDR3 length: 17 amino acids. Germline CDR1 SGHRS, CDR2 YFSETQ. Losses at the gene ends were 4 bases for V and 1 base for J; bases not matched to a gene: 10. The CDR3 DNA sequence: TGCGCCAGCAGCACCCTCGGACAGGGGGTGGAGAACACTGAAGCTTTCTTT. This encodes CASSTLGQGVENTEAFF.

This clonotype was seen ten or more times. The chain is built from TRBV7-2 and TRBJ2-3, with TRBD2 matching over 8 bases. The germline gives CDR1 SGHTA, CDR2 FQGNSA. This CDR3 region has 12 residues. With 4 bases clipped from V and 13 bases from J, the junction kept 7 bases outside the gene matches. The CDR3 sequence: CASSSSSGAEYF. In DNA, the CDR3 is TGTGCCAGCAGCTCAAGTAGCGGGGCGGAGTATTTT. The complete variable domain, with remaining parts taken from reference TRBV7-2 and TRBJ2-3, reads GAGVSQSPSNKVTEKGKDVELRCDPISGHTALYWYRQSLGQGLEFLIYFQGNSAPDKSGLPSDRFSAERTGGSVSTLTIQRTQQEDSAVYLCASSSSSGAEYFGPGTRLTVL.

This clonotype has just a few counts. This chain links TRBV27 with TRBJ2-7; D gene ambiguous. Germline CDR1 and CDR2: MNHEY and SMNVEV (reference sequence). This CDR3 has 14 amino acids. V lost 5 bases and J 4 bases, leaving 15 bases between the germline ends. The CDR3 sequence: CASSRDPSPYEQYF. CDR3 DNA sequence: TGTGCCAGCAGTCGCGACCCTAGTCCGTACGAGCAGTACTTC.

This clonotype has just a few counts. The chain links TRBV11-1 to TRBJ2-2; D unclear. Trimming removed 1 base from V and 6 bases from J, with 6 bases in between. The CDR3 sequence is 13 residues long. Germline values: CDR1 SGHAT, CDR2 FQDESV (reference sequence). The CDR3, as DNA: TGTGCCAGCAGCTTAGTCACGGCCGGGGAGCTGTTTTTT. This gives the protein CASSLVTAGELFF.

This clonotype turned up a few times. V gene TRBV4-1 combines with J gene TRBJ2-5; TRBD2 matches 11 bases. The CDR3 runs to 15 residues. Germline CDR1 MGHRA, CDR2 YSYEKL. The V and J ends lost 3 bases and 5 bases, in that order; junction bases with no gene match: 5. In DNA, the CDR3 is TGCGCCAGCAGCCAGTATAGCGGGGGGGGTGAGACCCAGTACTTC. This codes for CASSQYSGGGETQYF.

In this sample, this clonotype turned up a few times. The J gene is TRBJ2-3, the V gene TRBV18; D ambiguous. V was cut by 3 bases and J by 2 bases, with 6 bases left in between. The CDR3 is 13 amino acids. The germline V gene has CDR1 KGHSH and CDR2 LQKENI. The CDR3 spells CASSPSATDTQYF. The CDR3 DNA follows: TGTGCCAGCTCACCGTCAGCCACAGATACGCAGTATTTT. Complete variable domain (other parts from reference TRBV18 and TRBJ2-3): NAGVMQNPRHLVRRRGQEARLRCSPMKGHSHVYWYRQLPEEGLKFMVYLQKENIIDESGMPKERFSAEFPKEGPSILRIQQVVRGDSAAYFCASSPSATDTQYFGPGTRLTVL.

A few counts support this clonotype. This chain uses TRBV12-3 or TRBV12-4 with TRBJ2-2; D is undetermined. This CDR3 region has 15 residues. Trimming cost V 6 bases and J 6 bases, with 17 bases left between them. CDR3 in DNA: TGTGCCAGCAGCGAGACGGCATCAGGTGCCGGGGAGCTGTTTTTT. Translating gives CASSETASGAGELFF.

The chain couples TRBV24-1 to TRBJ1-1; D gene unclear. Trimming left V 3 bases short and J 7 bases short, with 8 bases between. The germline gives CDR1 KGHDR, CDR2 SFDVKD. This CDR3 has 12 amino acids. The DNA of the CDR3 is TGTGCCACCAGTGATACGTCGGGTGAAGCTTTCTTT. Translated, it gives CATSDTSGEAFF.

This clonotype was observed at least ten times. The chain has TRBV12-3 or TRBV12-4 and TRBJ2-1, with D possibly TRBD2 on 6 matching bases. V was shortened by 5 bases and J by 13 bases, with 18 bases between the two germline ends. CDR3 size: 13 residues. The CDR3 is CASSVGRGYRQFF. As DNA, the CDR3 is TGTGCCAGCAGTGTCGGCCGGGGGTACCGCCAGTTCTTC.

This sequence joins TRBV7-2 and TRBJ2-5, with a possible D match to TRBD1 (5 bases). This CDR3 has 13 amino acids. CDR1 is SGHTA, CDR2 FQGNSA, per germline. V dropped 7 bases and J dropped 2 bases, with 11 bases sitting between them. As DNA, the CDR3 is TGTGCCAGCACCGTTGACAGACAAGAGACCCAGTACTTC. It codes for CASTVDRQETQYF.

The chain joins TRBV28 to TRBJ2-5; D not certain. The germline V and J ends were trimmed by 9 bases and 2 bases, with 4 bases remaining between them. The CDR3 loop spans 10 amino acids. Germline CDR1 reads MDHEN; CDR2 reads SYDVKM. The CDR3 bases are TGTGCCAGTAAACAAGAGACCCAGTACTTC. Translation: CASKQETQYF.

This clonotype was seen a few times. V and J are TRBV4-1 and TRBJ2-3; D unresolved. The ends were cut back, 0 bases at V and 0 bases at J, with 13 bases in the middle. Germline assignment: CDR1 MGHRA and CDR2 YSYEKL. The CDR3 has 17 amino acids. CDR3 protein: CASSQDEPGSSTDTQYF. For the CDR3, the DNA is TGCGCCAGCAGCCAAGATGAGCCAGGATCCAGCACAGATACGCAGTATTTT.

This clonotype was counted a few times. The rearrangement uses TRBV6-2 or TRBV6-3 and TRBJ2-1; D may match TRBD1 or TRBD2 (5 bases each). Per germline, CDR1 MNHEY and CDR2 SVGEGT. V lost 2 bases, J lost 8 bases, and 22 bases lay in between. This CDR3 spans 17 amino acids. This CDR3 reads CASSYRLTGTMGDEQFF. The CDR3 DNA sequence: TGTGCCAGCAGTTACCGGCTAACCGGGACCATGGGGGATGAGCAGTTCTTC.